This TCR beta chain was recovered during a study of CD8 T cells in Susac syndrome. Study conclusions and caveats: It was acknowledged in the study that its TCR sequencing and HLA analysis involved a relatively small number of individuals.

The multiple sclerosis controls were treatment-naive patients with relapsing-remitting disease that was stable or active. The germline V gene encodes CDR1 MGHRA and CDR2 YSYEKL. CDR3 length: 15 amino acids. V was pared by 4 bases and J by 7 bases, with 16 bases between. Notes on this clonotype: Its antigen is still unknown.

RNA totalling about 0.45 to 1 ug underwent reverse transcription with random hexamers. Amplification of TCR beta CDR3 used immunoSEQ multiplex PCR across 54 Vbeta and 13 Jbeta. One entry per CDR3 protein, called by TCRdb with MiXCR from the immunoSEQ multiplex PCR reads. The sample records 250,000 or so distinct CDR3 sequences, 90% to 95% being singletons. V usage is TRBV4-1 and J usage is TRBJ1-4, with D perhaps TRBD1 (5 bases). The origin of this receptor is a human donor with multiple sclerosis. Specimen: CD4+ T cells from PBMCs. CDR3 loop: CASSRPGLLGEKLFF. Written as DNA, the CDR3 is TGCGCCAGCAGCCGGCCGGGGCTCCTGGGTGAAAAACTGTTTTTT.